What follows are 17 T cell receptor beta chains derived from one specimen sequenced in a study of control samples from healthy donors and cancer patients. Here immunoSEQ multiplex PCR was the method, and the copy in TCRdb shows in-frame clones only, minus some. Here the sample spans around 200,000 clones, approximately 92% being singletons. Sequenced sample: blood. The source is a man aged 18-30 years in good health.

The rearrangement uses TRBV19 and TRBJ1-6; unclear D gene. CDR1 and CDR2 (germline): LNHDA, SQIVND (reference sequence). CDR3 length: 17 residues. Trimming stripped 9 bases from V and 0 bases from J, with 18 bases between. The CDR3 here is CASLRGPWNSYNSPLHF. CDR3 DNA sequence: TGTGCCAGCCTACGAGGCCCGTGGAACTCCTATAATTCACCCCTCCACTTT.

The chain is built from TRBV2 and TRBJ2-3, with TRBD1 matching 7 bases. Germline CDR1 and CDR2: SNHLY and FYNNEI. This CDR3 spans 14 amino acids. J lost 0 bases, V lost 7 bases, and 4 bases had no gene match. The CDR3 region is CASKDRTSTDTQYF. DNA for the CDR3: TGTGCCAGCAAGGACAGGACTAGCACAGATACGCAGTATTTT.

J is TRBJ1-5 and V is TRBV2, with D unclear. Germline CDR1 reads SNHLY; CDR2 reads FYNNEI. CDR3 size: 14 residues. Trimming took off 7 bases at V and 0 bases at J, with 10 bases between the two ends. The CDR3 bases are TGTGCCAGCAAAGTTGGTTATAGCAATCAGCCCCAGCATTTT. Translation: CASKVGYSNQPQHF.

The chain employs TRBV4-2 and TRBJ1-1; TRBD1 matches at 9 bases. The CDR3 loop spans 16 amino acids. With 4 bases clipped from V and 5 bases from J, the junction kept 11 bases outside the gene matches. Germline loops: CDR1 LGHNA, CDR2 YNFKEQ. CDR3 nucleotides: TGTGCCAGCAGCCTCGAGCCAACAGGGACAGGGACTGAAGCTTTCTTT. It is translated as CASSLEPTGTGTEAFF.

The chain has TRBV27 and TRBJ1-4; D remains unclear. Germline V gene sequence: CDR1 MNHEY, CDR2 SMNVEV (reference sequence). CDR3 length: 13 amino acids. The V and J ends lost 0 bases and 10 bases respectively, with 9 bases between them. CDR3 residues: CASSLSDGGKLFF. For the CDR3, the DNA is TGTGCCAGCAGTTTATCTGACGGAGGAAAACTGTTTTTT.

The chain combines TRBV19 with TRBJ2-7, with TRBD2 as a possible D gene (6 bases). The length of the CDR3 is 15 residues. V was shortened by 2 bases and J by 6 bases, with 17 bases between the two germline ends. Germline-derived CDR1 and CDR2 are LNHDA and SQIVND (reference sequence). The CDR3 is CASSIRGTPDGEQYF. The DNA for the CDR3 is TGTGCCAGTAGTATACGGGGGACCCCGGACGGCGAGCAGTACTTC. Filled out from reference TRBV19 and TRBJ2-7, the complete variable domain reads DGGITQSPKYLFRKEGQNVTLSCEQNLNHDAMYWYRQDPGQGLRLIYYSQIVNDFQKGDIAEGYSVSREKKESFPLTVTSAQKNPTAFYLCASSIRGTPDGEQYFGPGTRLTVT.

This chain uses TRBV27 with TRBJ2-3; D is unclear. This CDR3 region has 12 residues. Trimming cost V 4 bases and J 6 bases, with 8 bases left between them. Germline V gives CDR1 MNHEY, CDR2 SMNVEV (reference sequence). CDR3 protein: CASSSSGDTQYF. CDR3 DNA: TGTGCCAGCAGTTCCTCCGGGGATACGCAGTATTTT.

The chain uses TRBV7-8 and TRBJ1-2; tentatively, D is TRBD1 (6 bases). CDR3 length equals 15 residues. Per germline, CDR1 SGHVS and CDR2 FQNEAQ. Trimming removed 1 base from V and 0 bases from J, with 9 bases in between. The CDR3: CASSLGGHANYGYTF. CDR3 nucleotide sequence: TGTGCCAGCAGCTTAGGGGGACACGCTAACTATGGCTACACCTTC.

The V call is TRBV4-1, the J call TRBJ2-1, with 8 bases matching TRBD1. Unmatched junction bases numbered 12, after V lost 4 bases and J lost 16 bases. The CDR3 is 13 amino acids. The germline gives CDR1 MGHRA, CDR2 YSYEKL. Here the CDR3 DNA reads TGCGCCAGCAGCCCCAGACAGGGGCTGAAGGGCTTCTTC. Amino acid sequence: CASSPRQGLKGFF.

The chain's CDR3 is CASSRDRAGDYGYTF. CDR3 DNA sequence: TGTGCCAGCAGTCGTGACAGGGCAGGGGACTATGGCTACACCTTC. V usage is TRBV2 and J usage is TRBJ1-2; 7 bases agree with TRBD1. This CDR3 has 15 residues. Germline trimming cut 5 bases from V and 3 bases from J; bases unmatched to any gene: 9. Germline values: CDR1 SNHLY, CDR2 FYNNEI.

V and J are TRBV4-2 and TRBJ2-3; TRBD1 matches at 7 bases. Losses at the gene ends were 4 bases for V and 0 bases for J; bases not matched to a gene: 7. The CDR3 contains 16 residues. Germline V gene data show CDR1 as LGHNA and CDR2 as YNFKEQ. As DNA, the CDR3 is TGTGCCAGCAGCCCCAAGGACAGGCGCAGCACAGATACGCAGTATTTT. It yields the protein CASSPKDRRSTDTQYF.

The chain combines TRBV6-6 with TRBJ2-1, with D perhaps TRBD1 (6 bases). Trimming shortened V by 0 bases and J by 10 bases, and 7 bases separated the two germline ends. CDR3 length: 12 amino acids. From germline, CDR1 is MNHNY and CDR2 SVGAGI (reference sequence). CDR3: CASSYSRGEQFF. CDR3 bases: TGTGCCAGCAGTTACTCGAGGGGGGAGCAGTTCTTC.

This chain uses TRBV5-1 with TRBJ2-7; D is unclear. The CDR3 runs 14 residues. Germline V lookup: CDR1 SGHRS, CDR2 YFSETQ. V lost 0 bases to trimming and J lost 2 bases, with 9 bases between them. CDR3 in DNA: TGCGCCAGCAGCTTGGAGTGGGTAACCTACGAGCAGTACTTC. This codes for CASSLEWVTYEQYF.

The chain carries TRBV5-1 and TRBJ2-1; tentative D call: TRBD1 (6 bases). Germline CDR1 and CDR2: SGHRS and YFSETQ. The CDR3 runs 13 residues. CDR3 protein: CASRQGTYNEQFF. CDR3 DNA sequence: TGCGCTTCTCGGCAGGGGACCTACAATGAGCAGTTCTTC.

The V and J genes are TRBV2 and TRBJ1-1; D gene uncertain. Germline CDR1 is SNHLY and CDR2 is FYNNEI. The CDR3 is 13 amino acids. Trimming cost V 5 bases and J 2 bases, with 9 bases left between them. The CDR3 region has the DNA TGTGCCAGCAGTCCGGACCTTAACACTGAAGCTTTCTTT. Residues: CASSPDLNTEAFF.

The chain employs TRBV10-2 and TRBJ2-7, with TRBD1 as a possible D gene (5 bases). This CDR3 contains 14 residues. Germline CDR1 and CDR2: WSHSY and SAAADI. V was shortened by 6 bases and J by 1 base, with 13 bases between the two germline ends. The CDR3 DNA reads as TGCGCCAGCAGAGACGACAGACATTCCTACGAGCAGTACTTC. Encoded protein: CASRDDRHSYEQYF.

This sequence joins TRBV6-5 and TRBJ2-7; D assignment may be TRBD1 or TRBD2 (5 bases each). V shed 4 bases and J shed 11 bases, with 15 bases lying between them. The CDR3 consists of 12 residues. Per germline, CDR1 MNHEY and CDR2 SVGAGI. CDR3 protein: CASSSSRGREYF. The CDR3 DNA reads TGTGCCAGCAGTTCTTCTCGGGGCAGGGAGTACTTC.